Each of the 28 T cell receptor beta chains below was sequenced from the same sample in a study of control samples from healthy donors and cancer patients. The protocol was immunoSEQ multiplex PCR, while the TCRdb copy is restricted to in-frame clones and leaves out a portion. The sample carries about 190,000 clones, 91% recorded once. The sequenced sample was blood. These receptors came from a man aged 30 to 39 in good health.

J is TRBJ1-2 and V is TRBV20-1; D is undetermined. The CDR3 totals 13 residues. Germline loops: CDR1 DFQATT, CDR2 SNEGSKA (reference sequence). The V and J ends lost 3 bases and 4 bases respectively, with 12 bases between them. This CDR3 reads CSASAGLGYGYTF. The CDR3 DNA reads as TGCAGTGCTAGTGCCGGGTTAGGCTATGGCTACACCTTC.

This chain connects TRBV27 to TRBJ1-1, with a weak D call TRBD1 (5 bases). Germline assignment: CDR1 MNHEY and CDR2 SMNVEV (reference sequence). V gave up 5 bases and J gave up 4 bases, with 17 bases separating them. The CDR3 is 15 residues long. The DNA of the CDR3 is TGTGCCAGCAGTCCCTCGGAGGGGTGGGGCACTGAAGCTTTCTTT. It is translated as CASSPSEGWGTEAFF.

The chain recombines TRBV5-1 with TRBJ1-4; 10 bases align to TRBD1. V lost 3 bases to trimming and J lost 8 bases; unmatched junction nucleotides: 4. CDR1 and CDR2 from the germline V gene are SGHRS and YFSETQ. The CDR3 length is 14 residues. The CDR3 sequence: CASSSGTGVEKLFF. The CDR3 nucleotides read TGCGCCAGCAGCTCCGGGACAGGGGTCGAAAAACTGTTTTTT. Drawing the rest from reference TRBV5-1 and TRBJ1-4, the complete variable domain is KAGVTQTPRYLIKTRGQQVTLSCSPISGHRSVSWYQQTPGQGLQFLFEYFSETQRNKGNFPGRFSGRQFSNSRSEMNVSTLELGDSALYLCASSSGTGVEKLFFGSGTQLSVL.

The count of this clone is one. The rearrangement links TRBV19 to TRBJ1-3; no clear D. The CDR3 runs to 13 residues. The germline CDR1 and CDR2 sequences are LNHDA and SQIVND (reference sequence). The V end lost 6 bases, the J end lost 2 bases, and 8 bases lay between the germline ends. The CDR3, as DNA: TGTGCCAGTAGGCCGCCTGCTGGAAACACCATATATTTT. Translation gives CASRPPAGNTIYF.

The CDR3 DNA reads TGTGCCAGCAGCTTAGGTACAGGGGTTCGCTCACCCCTCCACTTT. Protein: CASSLGTGVRSPLHF. J is TRBJ1-6 and V is TRBV11-2; 7 bases line up with TRBD1. V lost 1 base and J lost 10; bases outside the gene matches: 7. Germline values: CDR1 SGHAT, CDR2 FQNNGV. The CDR3 loop spans 15 amino acids.

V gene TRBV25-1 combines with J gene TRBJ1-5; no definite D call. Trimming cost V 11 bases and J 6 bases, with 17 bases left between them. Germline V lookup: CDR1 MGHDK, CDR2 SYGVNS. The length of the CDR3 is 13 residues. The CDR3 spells CASGLSEGQPQHF. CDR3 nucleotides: TGTGCCTCCGGACTGTCAGAGGGTCAGCCCCAGCATTTT.

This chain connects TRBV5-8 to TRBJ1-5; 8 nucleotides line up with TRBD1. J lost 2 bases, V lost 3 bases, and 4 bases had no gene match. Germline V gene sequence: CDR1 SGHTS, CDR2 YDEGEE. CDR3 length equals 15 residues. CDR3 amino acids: CASSWDRFGNQPQHF. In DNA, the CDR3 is TGTGCCAGCAGCTGGGACAGGTTTGGCAATCAGCCCCAGCATTTT.

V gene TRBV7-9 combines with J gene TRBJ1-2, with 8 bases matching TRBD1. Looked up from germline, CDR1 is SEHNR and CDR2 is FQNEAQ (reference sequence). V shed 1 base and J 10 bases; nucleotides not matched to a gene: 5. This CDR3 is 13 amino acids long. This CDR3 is CASSLDRDRNYTF. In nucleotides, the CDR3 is TGTGCCAGCAGCTTAGACCGGGACAGGAACTACACCTTC.

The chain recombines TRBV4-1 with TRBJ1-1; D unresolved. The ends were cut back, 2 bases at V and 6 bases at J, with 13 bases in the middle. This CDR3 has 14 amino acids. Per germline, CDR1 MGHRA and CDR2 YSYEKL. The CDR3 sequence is CASSQRTGSSEAFF. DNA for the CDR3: TGCGCCAGCAGCCAACGAACGGGGTCGTCTGAAGCTTTCTTT.

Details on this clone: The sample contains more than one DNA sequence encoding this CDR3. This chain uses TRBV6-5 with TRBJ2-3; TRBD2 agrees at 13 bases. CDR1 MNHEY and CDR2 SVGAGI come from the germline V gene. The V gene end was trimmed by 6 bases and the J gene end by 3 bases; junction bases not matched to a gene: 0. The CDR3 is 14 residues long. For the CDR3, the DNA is TGTGCCAGCAGGACTAGCGGGGGGACAGATACGCAGTATTTT. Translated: CASRTSGGTDTQYF.

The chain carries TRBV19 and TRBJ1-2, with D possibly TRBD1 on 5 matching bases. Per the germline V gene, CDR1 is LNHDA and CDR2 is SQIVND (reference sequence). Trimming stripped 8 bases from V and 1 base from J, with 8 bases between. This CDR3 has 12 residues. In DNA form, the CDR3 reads TGTGCCAGTGAAAGGGGTAACTATGGCTACACCTTC. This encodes CASERGNYGYTF.

The CDR3 region is CAWSVIVGGYTF. DNA for the CDR3: TGTGCCTGGAGTGTAATTGTAGGCGGCTACACCTTC. The rearrangement links TRBV30 to TRBJ1-2; D unclear. CDR3 size: 12 residues. V lost 0 bases to trimming and J lost 8 bases, with 10 bases between them. Germline CDR1 is GTSNPN and CDR2 is SVGIG (reference sequence). The full variable domain, its missing parts supplied by reference TRBV30 and TRBJ1-2, is SQTIHQWPATLVQPVGSPLSLECTVEGTSNPNLYWYRQAAGRGLQLLFYSVGIGQISSEVPQNLSASRPQDRQFILSSKKLLLSDSGFYLCAWSVIVGGYTFGSGTRLTVV.

CDR3 in DNA: TGTGCCAGTAGTTTGCAGGGGGGCACTGAAGCTTTCTTT. It translates to CASSLQGGTEAFF. The gene calls are TRBV19 and TRBJ1-1; 7 positions agree with TRBD1. CDR3 length equals 13 residues. With 5 bases clipped from V and 4 bases from J, the junction kept 4 bases outside the gene matches. CDR1 LNHDA and CDR2 SQIVND come from the germline V gene (reference sequence).

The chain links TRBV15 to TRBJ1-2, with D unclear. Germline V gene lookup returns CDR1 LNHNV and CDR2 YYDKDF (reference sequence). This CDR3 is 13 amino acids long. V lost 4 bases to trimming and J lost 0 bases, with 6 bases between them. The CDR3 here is CATSTGTNYGYTF. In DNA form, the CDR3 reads TGTGCCACCAGCACCGGGACTAACTATGGCTACACCTTC. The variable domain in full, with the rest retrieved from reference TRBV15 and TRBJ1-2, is DAMVIQNPRYQVTQFGKPVTLSCSQTLNHNVMYWYQQKSSQAPKLLFHYYDKDFNNEADTPDNFQSRRPNTSFCFLDIRSPGLGDTAMYLCATSTGTNYGYTFGSGTRLTVV.

The CDR3 is CASSVDGTLNQPQHF. The CDR3 nucleotides are TGTGCCAGCAGCGTAGATGGGACACTCAATCAGCCCCAGCATTTT. The J gene is TRBJ1-5, the V gene TRBV9; a possible D gene is TRBD1 (6 bases). V lost 0 bases, J lost 3 bases, and 10 bases lay in between. The CDR3 loop spans 15 amino acids. Germline assignment: CDR1 SGDLS and CDR2 YYNGEE.

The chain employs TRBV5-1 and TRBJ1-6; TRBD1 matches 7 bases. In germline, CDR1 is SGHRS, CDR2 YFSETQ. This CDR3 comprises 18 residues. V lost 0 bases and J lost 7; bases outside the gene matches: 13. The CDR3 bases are TGCGCCAGCAGCTTGGACCTCTCGACAGGGCGGAGGAATTCACCCCTCCACTTT. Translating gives CASSLDLSTGRRNSPLHF.

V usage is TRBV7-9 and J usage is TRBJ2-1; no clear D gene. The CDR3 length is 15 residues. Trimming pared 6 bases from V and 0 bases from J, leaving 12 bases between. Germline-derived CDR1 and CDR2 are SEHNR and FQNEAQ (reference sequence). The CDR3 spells CASRGGPSSYNEQFF. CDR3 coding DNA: TGTGCCAGCAGAGGCGGCCCTAGCTCCTACAATGAGCAGTTCTTC.

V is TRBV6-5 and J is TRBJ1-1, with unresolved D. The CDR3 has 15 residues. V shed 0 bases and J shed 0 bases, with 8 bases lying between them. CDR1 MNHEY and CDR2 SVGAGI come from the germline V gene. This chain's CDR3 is CASSYSRILNTEAFF. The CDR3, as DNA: TGTGCCAGCAGTTACTCGCGGATTCTGAACACTGAAGCTTTCTTT.

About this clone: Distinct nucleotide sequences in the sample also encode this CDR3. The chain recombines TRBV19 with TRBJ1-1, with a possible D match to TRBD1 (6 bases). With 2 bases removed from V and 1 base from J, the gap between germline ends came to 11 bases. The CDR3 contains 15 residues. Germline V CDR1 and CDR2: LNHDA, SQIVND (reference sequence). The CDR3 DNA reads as TGTGCCAGTAGTATACGGGGGCAGAGGAACACTGAAGCTTTCTTT. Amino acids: CASSIRGQRNTEAFF. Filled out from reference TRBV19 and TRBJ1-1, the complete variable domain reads DGGITQSPKYLFRKEGQNVTLSCEQNLNHDAMYWYRQDPGQGLRLIYYSQIVNDFQKGDIAEGYSVSREKKESFPLTVTSAQKNPTAFYLCASSIRGQRNTEAFFGQGTRLTVV.

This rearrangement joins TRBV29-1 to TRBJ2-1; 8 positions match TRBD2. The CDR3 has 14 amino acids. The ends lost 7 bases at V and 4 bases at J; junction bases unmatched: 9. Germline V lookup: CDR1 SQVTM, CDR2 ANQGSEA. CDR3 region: CSAARAGGYNEQFF. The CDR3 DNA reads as TGCAGCGCCGCGAGGGCGGGGGGATACAATGAGCAGTTCTTC.

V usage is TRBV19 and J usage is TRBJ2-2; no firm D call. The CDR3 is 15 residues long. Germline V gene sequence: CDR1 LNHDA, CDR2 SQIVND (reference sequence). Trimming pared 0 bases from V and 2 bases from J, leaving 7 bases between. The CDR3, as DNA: TGTGCCAGTAGTATAGATCTGGTAAACACCGGGGAGCTGTTTTTT. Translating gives CASSIDLVNTGELFF.

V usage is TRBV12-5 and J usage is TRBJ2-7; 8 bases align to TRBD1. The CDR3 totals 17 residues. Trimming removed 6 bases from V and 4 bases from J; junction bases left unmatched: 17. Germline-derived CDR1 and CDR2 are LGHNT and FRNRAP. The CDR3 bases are TGTGCTAGTGGCTATGTCGGTGTAACAGGGGGTTGGTACGAGCAGTACTTC. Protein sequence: CASGYVGVTGGWYEQYF.

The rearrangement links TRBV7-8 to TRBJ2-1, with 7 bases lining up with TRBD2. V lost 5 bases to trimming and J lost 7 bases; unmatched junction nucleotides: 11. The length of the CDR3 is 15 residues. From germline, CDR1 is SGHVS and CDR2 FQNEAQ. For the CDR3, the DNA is TGTGCCAGCAGCCAAGAATGGACTAGATGGAATGAGCAGTTCTTC. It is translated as CASSQEWTRWNEQFF.

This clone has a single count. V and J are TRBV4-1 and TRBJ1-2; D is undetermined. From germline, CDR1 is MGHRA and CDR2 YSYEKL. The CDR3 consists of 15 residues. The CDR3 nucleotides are TGCGCTACCAGCACCCGGTTTGGGGAGAACTATGGCTACACCTTC. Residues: CATSTRFGENYGYTF.

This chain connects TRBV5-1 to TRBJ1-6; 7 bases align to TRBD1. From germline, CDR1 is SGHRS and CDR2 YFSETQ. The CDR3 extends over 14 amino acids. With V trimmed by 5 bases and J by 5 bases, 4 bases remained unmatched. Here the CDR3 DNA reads TGCGCCAGCAGTAATCAGGGGGATAATTCACCCCTCCACTTT. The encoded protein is CASSNQGDNSPLHF.

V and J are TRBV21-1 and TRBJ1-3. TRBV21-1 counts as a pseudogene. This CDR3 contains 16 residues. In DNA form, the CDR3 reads TGTGCCAGCAGCAAAGAGGAGGGGACCCCTGGAAACACCATATATTTT. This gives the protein CASSKEEGTPGNTIYF.

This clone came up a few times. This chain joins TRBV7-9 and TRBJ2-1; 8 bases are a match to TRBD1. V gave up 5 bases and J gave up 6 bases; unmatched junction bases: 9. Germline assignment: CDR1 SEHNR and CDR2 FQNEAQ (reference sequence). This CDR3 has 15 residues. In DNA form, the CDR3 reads TGTGCCAGCAGCCTCGGGACAGGCACCTTCAATGAGCAGTTCTTC. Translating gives CASSLGTGTFNEQFF.

CDR3 region: CASSLRSANNSPLHF. CDR3 in DNA: TGCGCCAGCAGCCTCCGGAGCGCCAACAATTCACCCCTCCACTTT. The chain uses TRBV5-1 and TRBJ1-6; D is unclear. The CDR3 has 15 residues. With 4 bases removed from V and 7 bases from J, the gap between germline ends came to 15 bases. The germline V gene has CDR1 SGHRS and CDR2 YFSETQ. Full variable domain (outside the CDR3, taken from reference TRBV5-1 and TRBJ1-6): KAGVTQTPRYLIKTRGQQVTLSCSPISGHRSVSWYQQTPGQGLQFLFEYFSETQRNKGNFPGRFSGRQFSNSRSEMNVSTLELGDSALYLCASSLRSANNSPLHFGNGTRLTVT.